This entry lists 15 T cell receptor beta chains sequenced from one sample in a study of beta chain features in type 1 diabetes. The sequenced template was cDNA made from the entire isolated RNA. Measured with immunoSEQ multiplex PCR; TCRdb has only the in-frame clones, and not every one. Counted here are around 500,000 clones, roughly an eighth occurring once; the ten biggest clones make up 0.046%. The sequenced sample was naive CD4+ T cells from blood. These receptor sequences come from a woman aged 18-35 years in good health.

This clone was detected only a few times. The chain has TRBV7-3 and TRBJ2-3, with a possible D match to TRBD2 (7 bases). The CDR3 is made up of 16 amino acids. Germline lookup yields CDR1 SGHTA and CDR2 FQGTGA. The V end was cut by 6 bases, the J end by 4 bases, with 20 bases between. The CDR3 DNA reads as TGTGCCAGCAGTATCCGATCCTACGGGGGGCCAGATACGCAGTATTTT. It specifies CASSIRSYGGPDTQYF.

This clone was observed a handful of times. The V and J genes are TRBV9 and TRBJ2-7; possibly TRBD1 for D (5 bases). The CDR3 consists of 15 residues. Trimming took 0 bases from V and 2 from J, leaving 12 bases between them. CDR1 is SGDLS and CDR2 is YYNGEE in the germline V gene. The CDR3 here is CASSVGQNPTYEQYF. Written as DNA, the CDR3 is TGTGCCAGCAGCGTAGGACAGAATCCGACCTACGAGCAGTACTTC.

This clone was recorded a few times. The CDR3 here is CASSPTWGRNTGELFF. The CDR3 bases are TGTGCCAGCAGCCCCACTTGGGGGCGGAACACCGGGGAGCTGTTTTTT. The rearrangement joins TRBV9 to TRBJ2-2; perhaps TRBD1 as D (6 bases). CDR1 and CDR2 (germline): SGDLS, YYNGEE. V was clipped by 4 bases and J by 1 base, with 14 bases between them. This CDR3 is built from 16 residues.

The J gene is TRBJ1-2, the V gene TRBV7-9, with D maybe TRBD1 (5 bases). There are 13 residues in the CDR3. V gave up 0 bases and J gave up 6 bases, with 8 bases separating them. Germline V gene lookup returns CDR1 SEHNR and CDR2 FQNEAQ (reference sequence). Written as DNA, the CDR3 is TGTGCCAGCAGCTTAGCTCCGGGGGATGGCTACACCTTC. This sequence encodes CASSLAPGDGYTF.

This clone was counted between two and nine times. The V and J genes are TRBV6-1 and TRBJ2-7; 9 bases are a match to TRBD1. Germline values: CDR1 MNHNS, CDR2 SASEGT. Trimming removed 4 bases from V and 3 bases from J; junction bases left unmatched: 4. This CDR3 region has 14 residues. CDR3 loop: CASSAPGQGYEQYV. CDR3 bases: TGTGCCAGCAGTGCCCCGGGACAGGGCTACGAGCAGTACGTC.

The chain uses TRBV19 and TRBJ2-2; D remains ambiguous. CDR3 length: 14 residues. The V gene's germline CDR1 is LNHDA and CDR2 SQIVND (reference sequence). The ends were cut back, 3 bases at V and 3 bases at J, with 8 bases in the middle. CDR3 amino acids: CASSITSYTGELFF. The CDR3 DNA reads as TGTGCCAGTAGTATTACGTCCTACACCGGGGAGCTGTTTTTT.

V usage is TRBV2 and J usage is TRBJ2-1; TRBD1 matches 8 bases. Germline V CDR1 and CDR2: SNHLY, FYNNEI. V was clipped by 0 bases and J by 13 bases; unmatched bases: 11. CDR3 length equals 15 residues. CDR3 in DNA: TGTGCCAGCAGTGAAGCGCTTCCGGGACAGGTTAGACAGTTCTTC. The encoded protein is CASSEALPGQVRQFF.

This clone turned up a few times. The genes are TRBV5-1 and TRBJ2-1; TRBD1 aligns across 7 bases. The CDR3 sequence is 12 residues long. V lost 0 bases to trimming and J lost 10 bases; unmatched junction nucleotides: 1. Germline lookup yields CDR1 SGHRS and CDR2 YFSETQ. The CDR3 protein is CASSLGGGEQFF. The CDR3 DNA sequence: TGCGCCAGCAGCTTGGGAGGGGGCGAGCAGTTCTTC.

The CDR3 sequence: CASSSRTQPAYEQYV. The CDR3 DNA reads TGTGCCAGCAGCTCTAGGACTCAGCCGGCGTACGAGCAGTACGTC. The V and J genes are TRBV7-3 and TRBJ2-7; D might be TRBD2 (5 bases). CDR3 length: 15 amino acids. Germline V CDR1 and CDR2: SGHTA, FQGTGA. Trimming took off 4 bases at V and 4 bases at J, with 17 bases between the two ends.

The chain links TRBV29-1 to TRBJ2-6; 10 nucleotides align to TRBD1. This CDR3 has 17 amino acids. Germline CDR1 reads SQVTM; CDR2 reads ANQGSEA. V lost 5 bases to trimming and J lost 3 bases; unmatched junction nucleotides: 10. The CDR3 sequence is CSVRGTGAKHGANVLTF. CDR3 DNA sequence: TGCAGCGTTCGGGGGACAGGGGCGAAGCATGGGGCCAACGTCCTGACTTTC. The full variable domain, completed using reference TRBV29-1 and TRBJ2-6, is SAVISQKPSRDICQRGTSLTIQCQVDSQVTMMFWYRQQPGQSLTLIATANQGSEATYESGFVIDKFPISRPNLTFSTLTVSNMSPEDSSIYLCSVRGTGAKHGANVLTFGAGSRLTVL.

This sequence joins TRBV29-1 and TRBJ1-2; D unclear. V was clipped by 7 bases and J by 2 bases, with 11 bases between them. Germline V gives CDR1 SQVTM, CDR2 ANQGSEA. The CDR3 runs to 12 residues. The CDR3 nucleotides read TGCAGCGCCCGGACGGTAAACTATGGCTACACCTTC. Translating it yields CSARTVNYGYTF. The full variable domain, completed using reference TRBV29-1 and TRBJ1-2, is SAVISQKPSRDICQRGTSLTIQCQVDSQVTMMFWYRQQPGQSLTLIATANQGSEATYESGFVIDKFPISRPNLTFSTLTVSNMSPEDSSIYLCSARTVNYGYTFGSGTRLTVV.

The chain combines TRBV5-1 with TRBJ1-1; 9 bases line up with TRBD1. In germline, CDR1 is SGHRS, CDR2 YFSETQ. With V trimmed by 4 bases and J by 1 base, 2 bases remained unmatched. The length of the CDR3 is 14 residues. The CDR3 loop is CASSRDRANTEAFF. DNA of the CDR3: TGCGCCAGCAGCCGGGACAGGGCGAACACTGAAGCTTTCTTT.

This clone was seen more than once but under ten times. This CDR3 is also generated by other DNA sequences in the sample. The chain's CDR3 is CASSPGDRGRNEQFF. Written as DNA, the CDR3 is TGTGCCAGCAGTCCTGGGGACAGGGGGAGGAATGAGCAGTTCTTC. The chain combines TRBV28 with TRBJ2-1, with TRBD1 matching 11 bases. This CDR3 spans 15 amino acids. With V trimmed by 5 bases and J by 7 bases, 7 bases remained unmatched. Germline assignment: CDR1 MDHEN and CDR2 SYDVKM.

This sequence joins TRBV7-2 and TRBJ1-1, with D possibly TRBD1 on 5 matching bases. The CDR3 has 14 amino acids. V lost 2 bases and J lost 1, with 8 bases in between. Germline assignment: CDR1 SGHTA and CDR2 FQGNSA. Written as DNA, the CDR3 is TGTGCCAGCAGCTTATCAGGGAGGAACACTGAAGCTTTCTTT. This codes for CASSLSGRNTEAFF.

The table lists this clone with a few counts. This chain connects TRBV7-2 to TRBJ2-5; no firm D call. Per the germline V gene, CDR1 is SGHTA and CDR2 is FQGNSA. V was pared by 2 bases and J by 5 bases, with 9 bases between. There are 13 residues in the CDR3. The CDR3 region is CASSLSRLETQYF. The CDR3 nucleotides are TGTGCCAGCAGCTTAAGTCGTTTGGAGACCCAGTACTTC.